Listed here are 2 T cell receptor beta chains from one sample, sequenced in a study of cytomegalovirus exposure and HLA in healthy donors. Use of 60 Vbeta and 13 Jbeta primers characterized the PCR. The protocol was immunoSEQ multiplex PCR, while the TCRdb copy is restricted to in-frame clones and leaves out a portion. This repertoire comprises under 45,000 clones; its ten largest clones make up 4%. Sample: PBMCs. The receptors come from a male donor in good health and CMV-seronegative.

The rearrangement joins TRBV19 to TRBJ2-7; 9 bases align to TRBD2. This CDR3 region has 13 residues. With 5 bases clipped from V and 6 bases from J, the junction kept 5 bases outside the gene matches. In germline, CDR1 is LNHDA, CDR2 SQIVND (reference sequence). The CDR3: CASSLGLALEQYF. The CDR3 bases are TGTGCCAGTAGTCTCGGACTAGCGCTCGAGCAGTACTTC.

The rearrangement links TRBV7-9 to TRBJ2-5, with D possibly being TRBD1 (5 bases). V gave up 5 bases and J gave up 1 base, with 8 bases separating them. The CDR3 is 13 residues long. Germline CDR1 and CDR2: SEHNR and FQNEAQ (reference sequence). CDR3 bases: TGTGCCAGCAGCCGTGGGGCCCAAGAGACCCAGTACTTC. Amino acid sequence: CASSRGAQETQYF.